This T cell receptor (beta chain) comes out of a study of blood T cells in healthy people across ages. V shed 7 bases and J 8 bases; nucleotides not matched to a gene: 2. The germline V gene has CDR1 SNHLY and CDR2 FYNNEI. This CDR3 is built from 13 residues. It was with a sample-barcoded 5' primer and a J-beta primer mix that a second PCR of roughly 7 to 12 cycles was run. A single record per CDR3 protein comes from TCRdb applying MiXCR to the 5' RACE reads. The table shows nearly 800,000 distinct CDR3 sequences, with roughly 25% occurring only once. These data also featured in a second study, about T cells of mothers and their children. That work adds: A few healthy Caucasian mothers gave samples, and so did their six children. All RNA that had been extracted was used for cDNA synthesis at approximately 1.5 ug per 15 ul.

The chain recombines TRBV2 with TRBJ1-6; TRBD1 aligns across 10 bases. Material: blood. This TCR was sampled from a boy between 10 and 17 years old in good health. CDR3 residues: CASMGTGDSPLHF. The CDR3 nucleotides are TGTGCCAGCATGGGGACAGGGGATTCACCCCTCCACTTT.